This T cell receptor (beta chain) was sequenced for a study of T cell responses to AZD1222 COVID-19 vaccine. Using immunoSEQ multiplex PCR, the repertoire was profiled, and TCRdb retains in-frame clones only, with some absent. The table lists nearly 110,000 clones, around 91% of them singletons. Trimming cost V 3 bases and J 2 bases; bases outside gene matches: 5. Germline CDR1 PRHDT, CDR2 FYEKMQ (reference sequence). This CDR3 contains 15 residues. The chain links TRBV13 to TRBJ1-2; 8 positions agree with TRBD1. The source was peripheral blood, collected 28 days after the second AZD1222 dose. The origin of this receptor is an adult who received the AZD1222 COVID-19 vaccine. The CDR3 sequence is CASSFSRQGNYGYTF. The DNA of the CDR3 is TGTGCCAGCAGCTTTTCCCGACAGGGGAACTATGGCTACACCTTC.